This T cell receptor beta chain was identified during a study of T cells in Graves' hyperthyroidism and ophthalmopathy. Looking at the study overall: Upon initial diagnosis and before any treatment, peripheral blood was collected.

The table lists this clonotype with a few counts. Participants, patients aged 18 to 65, had newly diagnosed hyperthyroidism with a duration under 2 months. Patients were excluded because of uncontrolled infection, other autoimmune disease, pregnancy or lactation. Diagnostic decisions used clinical symptoms, serum thyroxine and TRAb, thyroid ultrasound and orbital computed tomography. The TCR beta CDR3 regions underwent amplification using RNA transcripts as the source. An initial round of RT-PCR targeting the TCR CDR3 relied on the HTBI primer set. MiXCR was run by TCRdb on the multiplex PCR reads, yielding one entry per CDR3 protein. This sample has 340,000 or so distinct CDR3 sequences; roughly 20% occur once, and the top ten carry around 50%. Sequenced input: blood. This receptor was taken from a woman aged 45-60 years with Graves' hyperthyroidism.

CDR3 sequence (DNA): TGTGCCAGCAGTGTCAGGTTTAACAATGAGCAGTTCTTC. Residues: CASSVRFNNEQFF. The V call is TRBV2, the J call TRBJ2-1; D is uncertain. Trimming left V 4 bases short and J 5 bases short, with 9 bases between. CDR3 length equals 13 residues. The germline gives CDR1 SNHLY, CDR2 FYNNEI.